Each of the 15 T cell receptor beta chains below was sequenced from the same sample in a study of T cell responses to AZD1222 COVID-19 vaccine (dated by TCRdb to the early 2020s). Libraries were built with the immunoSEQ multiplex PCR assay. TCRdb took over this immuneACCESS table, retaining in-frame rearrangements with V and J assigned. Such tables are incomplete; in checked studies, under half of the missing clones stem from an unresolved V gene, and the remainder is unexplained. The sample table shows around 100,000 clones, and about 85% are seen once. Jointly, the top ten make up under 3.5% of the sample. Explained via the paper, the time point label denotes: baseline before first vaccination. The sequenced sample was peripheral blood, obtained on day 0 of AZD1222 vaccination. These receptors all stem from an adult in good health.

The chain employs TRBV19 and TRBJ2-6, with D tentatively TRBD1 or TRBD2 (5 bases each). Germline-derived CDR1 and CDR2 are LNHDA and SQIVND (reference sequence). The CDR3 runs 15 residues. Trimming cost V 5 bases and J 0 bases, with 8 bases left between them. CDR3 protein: CASSWGISGANVLTF. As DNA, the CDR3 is TGTGCCAGTAGTTGGGGGATCTCTGGGGCCAACGTCCTGACTTTC.

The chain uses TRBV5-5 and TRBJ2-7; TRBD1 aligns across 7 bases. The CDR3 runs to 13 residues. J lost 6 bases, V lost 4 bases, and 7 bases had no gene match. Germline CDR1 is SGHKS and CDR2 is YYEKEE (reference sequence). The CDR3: CASSLTGPGEQYV. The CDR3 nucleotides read TGTGCCAGCAGCCTGACAGGGCCGGGCGAGCAGTACGTC.

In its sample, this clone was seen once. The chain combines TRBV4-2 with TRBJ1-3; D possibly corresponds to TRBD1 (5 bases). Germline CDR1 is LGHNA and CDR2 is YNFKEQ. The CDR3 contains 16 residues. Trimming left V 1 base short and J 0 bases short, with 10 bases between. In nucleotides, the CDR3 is TGTGCCAGCAGCCAAGTGACAGTGAGCTCTGGAAACACCATATATTTT. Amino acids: CASSQVTVSSGNTIYF.

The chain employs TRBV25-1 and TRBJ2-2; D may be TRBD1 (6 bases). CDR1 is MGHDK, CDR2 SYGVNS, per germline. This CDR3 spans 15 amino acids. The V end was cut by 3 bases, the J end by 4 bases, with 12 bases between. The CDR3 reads CASSDGGRGTGELFF. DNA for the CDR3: TGTGCCAGCAGTGATGGGGGCCGGGGCACCGGGGAGCTGTTTTTT.

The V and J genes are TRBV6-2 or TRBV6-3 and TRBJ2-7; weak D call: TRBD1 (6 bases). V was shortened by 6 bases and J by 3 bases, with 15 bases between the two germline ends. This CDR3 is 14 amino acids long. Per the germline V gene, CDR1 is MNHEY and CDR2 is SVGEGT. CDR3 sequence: CASSATGLLYEQYV. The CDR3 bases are TGTGCCAGCAGCGCAACAGGGTTACTCTACGAGCAGTACGTC.

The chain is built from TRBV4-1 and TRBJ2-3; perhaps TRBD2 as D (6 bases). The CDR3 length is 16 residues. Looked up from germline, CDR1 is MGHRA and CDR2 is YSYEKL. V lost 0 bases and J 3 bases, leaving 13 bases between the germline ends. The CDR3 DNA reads TGCGCCAGCAGCCAAGAACGGGCGGGGCTGACAGATACGCAGTATTTT. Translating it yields CASSQERAGLTDTQYF.

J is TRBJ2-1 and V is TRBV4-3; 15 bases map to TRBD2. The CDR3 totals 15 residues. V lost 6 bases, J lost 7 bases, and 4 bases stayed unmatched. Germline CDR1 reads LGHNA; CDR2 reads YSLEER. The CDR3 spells CASRPGTSGRNEQFF. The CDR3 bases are TGCGCCAGCAGGCCCGGGACTAGCGGGAGGAATGAGCAGTTCTTC.

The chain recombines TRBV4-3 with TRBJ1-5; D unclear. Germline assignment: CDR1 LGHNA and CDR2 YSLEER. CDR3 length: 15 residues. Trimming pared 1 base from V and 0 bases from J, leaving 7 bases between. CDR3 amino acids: CASSQGSGSNQPQHF. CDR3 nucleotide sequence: TGCGCCAGCAGCCAAGGCTCAGGTAGCAATCAGCCCCAGCATTTT.

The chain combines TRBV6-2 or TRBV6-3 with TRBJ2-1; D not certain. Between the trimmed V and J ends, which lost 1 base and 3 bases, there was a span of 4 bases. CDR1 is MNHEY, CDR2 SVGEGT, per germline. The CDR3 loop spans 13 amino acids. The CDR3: CASSYWFYNEQFF. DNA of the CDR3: TGTGCCAGCAGTTACTGGTTCTACAATGAGCAGTTCTTC.

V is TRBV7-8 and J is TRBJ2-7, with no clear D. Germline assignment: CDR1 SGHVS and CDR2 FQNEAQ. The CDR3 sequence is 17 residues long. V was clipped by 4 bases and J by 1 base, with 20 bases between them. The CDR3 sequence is CASSSRPTVTPSYEQYF. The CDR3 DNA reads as TGTGCCAGCAGCTCGAGACCGACCGTCACGCCTTCCTACGAGCAGTACTTC.

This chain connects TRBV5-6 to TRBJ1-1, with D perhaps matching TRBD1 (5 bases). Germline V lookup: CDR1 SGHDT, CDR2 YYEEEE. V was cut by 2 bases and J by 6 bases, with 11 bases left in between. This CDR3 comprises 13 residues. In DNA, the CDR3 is TGTGCCAGCAGCTTCCCCTCAGGGTCTGAAGCTTTCTTT. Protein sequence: CASSFPSGSEAFF.

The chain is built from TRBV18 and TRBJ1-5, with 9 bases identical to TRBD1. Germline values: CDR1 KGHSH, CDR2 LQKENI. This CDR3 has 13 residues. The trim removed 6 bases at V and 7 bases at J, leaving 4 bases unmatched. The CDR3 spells CASSRDREQPQHF. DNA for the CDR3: TGTGCCAGCTCCCGGGACAGGGAGCAGCCCCAGCATTTT.

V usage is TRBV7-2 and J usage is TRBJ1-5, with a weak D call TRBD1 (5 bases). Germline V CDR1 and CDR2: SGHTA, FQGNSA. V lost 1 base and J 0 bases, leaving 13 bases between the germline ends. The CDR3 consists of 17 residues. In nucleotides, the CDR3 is TGTGCCAGCAGCTTAGTCTCGCACAGGCGTAGCAATCAGCCCCAGCATTTT. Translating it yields CASSLVSHRRSNQPQHF. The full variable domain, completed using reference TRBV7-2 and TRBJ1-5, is GAGVSQSPSNKVTEKGKDVELRCDPISGHTALYWYRQSLGQGLEFLIYFQGNSAPDKSGLPSDRFSAERTGGSVSTLTIQRTQQEDSAVYLCASSLVSHRRSNQPQHFGDGTRLSIL.

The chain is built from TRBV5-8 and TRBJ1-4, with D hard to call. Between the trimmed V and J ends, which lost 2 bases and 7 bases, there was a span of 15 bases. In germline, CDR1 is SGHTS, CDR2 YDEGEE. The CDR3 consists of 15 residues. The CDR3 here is CASSFIQAPGEKLFF. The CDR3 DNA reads TGTGCCAGCAGCTTTATCCAGGCGCCAGGTGAAAAACTGTTTTTT.

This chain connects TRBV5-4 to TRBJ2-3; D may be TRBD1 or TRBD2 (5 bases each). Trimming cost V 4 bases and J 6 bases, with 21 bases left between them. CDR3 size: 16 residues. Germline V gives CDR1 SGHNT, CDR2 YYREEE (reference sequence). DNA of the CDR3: TGTGCCAGCAGCCTATACTCCCGGGGCTGGGGCGATACGCAGTATTTT. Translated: CASSLYSRGWGDTQYF.